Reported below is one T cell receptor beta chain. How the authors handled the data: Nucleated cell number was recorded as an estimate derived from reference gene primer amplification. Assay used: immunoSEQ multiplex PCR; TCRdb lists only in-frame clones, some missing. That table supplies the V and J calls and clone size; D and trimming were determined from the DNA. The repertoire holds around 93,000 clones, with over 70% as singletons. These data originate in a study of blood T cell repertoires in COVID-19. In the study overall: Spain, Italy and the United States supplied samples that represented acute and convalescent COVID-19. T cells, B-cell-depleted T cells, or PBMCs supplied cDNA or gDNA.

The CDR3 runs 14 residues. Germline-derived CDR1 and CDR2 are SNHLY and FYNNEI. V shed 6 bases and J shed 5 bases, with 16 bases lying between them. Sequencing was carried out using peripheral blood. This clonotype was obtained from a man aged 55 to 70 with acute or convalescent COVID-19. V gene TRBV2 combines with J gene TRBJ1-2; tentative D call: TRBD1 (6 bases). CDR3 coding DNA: TGTGCCAGCAGGCCCCGGGGGGGACAATATGGCTACACCTTC. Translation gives CASRPRGGQYGYTF. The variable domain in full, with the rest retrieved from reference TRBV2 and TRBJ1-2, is EPEVTQTPSHQVTQMGQEVILRCVPISNHLYFYWYRQILGQKVEFLVSFYNNEISEKSEIFDDQFSVERPDGSNFTLKIRSTKLEDSAMYFCASRPRGGQYGYTFGSGTRLTVV.